One and the same sample provided the 9 T cell receptor beta chains below, sequenced in a study of control samples from healthy donors and cancer patients. Sequencing was performed with immunoSEQ multiplex PCR; in TCRdb, only in-frame clones are kept and a portion is missing. Found here are some 410,000 clones, 75% to 95% of them singletons; the top ten hold 5.5% to 8%. Sequenced material: PBMCs. All receptors derive from a man aged 35-49 years with head and neck cancer.

The chain uses TRBV6-5 and TRBJ2-5, with a weak D call TRBD1 (7 bases). The CDR3 is 13 residues long. The V gene lost 5 bases and the J gene lost 5 bases, with 12 bases spanning the gap. Germline-derived CDR1 and CDR2 are MNHEY and SVGAGI. CDR3 loop: CASSKQGRETQYF. The CDR3 DNA reads TGTGCCAGCAGTAAACAGGGGAGGGAGACCCAGTACTTC.

The rearrangement uses TRBV7-6 and TRBJ2-2; TRBD1 matches 9 bases. Germline-derived CDR1 and CDR2 are SGHVS and FNYEAQ. Losses at the gene ends were 5 bases for V and 0 bases for J; bases not matched to a gene: 13. The CDR3 consists of 19 residues. The CDR3 reads CASSPSAGQGGANTGELFF. The CDR3 region has the DNA TGTGCCAGCAGCCCATCTGCGGGACAGGGAGGTGCGAACACCGGGGAGCTGTTTTTT. Drawing the rest from reference TRBV7-6 and TRBJ2-2, the complete variable domain is GAGVSQSPRYKVTKRGQDVALRCDPISGHVSLYWYRQALGQGPEFLTYFNYEAQQDKSGLPNDRFSAERPEGSISTLTIQRTEQRDSAMYRCASSPSAGQGGANTGELFFGEGSRLTVL.

This chain links TRBV9 with TRBJ2-7; 8 nucleotides align to TRBD2. Losses at the gene ends were 3 bases for V and 4 bases for J; bases not matched to a gene: 6. The CDR3 consists of 14 residues. CDR1 SGDLS and CDR2 YYNGEE come from the germline V gene. DNA of the CDR3: TGTGCCAGCAGCGGAACAGCGGGAGTTTACGAGCAGTACTTC. Protein product: CASSGTAGVYEQYF. Full variable domain (outside the CDR3, taken from reference TRBV9 and TRBJ2-7): DSGVTQTPKHLITATGQRVTLRCSPRSGDLSVYWYQQSLDQGLQFLIQYYNGEERAKGNILERFSAQQFPDLHSELNLSSLELGDSALYFCASSGTAGVYEQYFGPGTRLTVT.

The chain recombines TRBV11-2 with TRBJ2-7, with 9 bases lining up with TRBD1. The V gene's germline CDR1 is SGHAT and CDR2 FQNNGV. The CDR3 has 14 amino acids. J lost 2 bases, V lost 5 bases, and 4 bases had no gene match. This CDR3 is CASSTRQGAYEQYF. CDR3 DNA sequence: TGTGCCAGCAGCACGAGACAGGGGGCCTACGAGCAGTACTTC.

The V and J genes are TRBV4-1 and TRBJ2-7, with 7 bases identical to TRBD2. The CDR3 is 16 residues long. CDR1 is MGHRA, CDR2 YSYEKL, per germline. V lost 1 base to trimming and J lost 4 bases; unmatched junction nucleotides: 10. CDR3: CASSQAGGFPFYEQYF. CDR3 DNA: TGCGCCAGCAGCCAAGCGGGAGGCTTCCCCTTTTACGAGCAGTACTTC.

On this clone itself: In the same sample, other DNA sequences code for this CDR3. CDR3 bases: TGTGCCACCAGTGACCCCGGACAGGGCTACGAGCAGTACTTC. Its protein product is CATSDPGQGYEQYF. This chain uses TRBV24-1 with TRBJ2-7; TRBD1 agrees at 8 bases. The CDR3 has 14 amino acids. The V gene end was trimmed by 4 bases and the J gene end by 3 bases; junction bases not matched to a gene: 4. The germline gives CDR1 KGHDR, CDR2 SFDVKD.

V is TRBV28 and J is TRBJ2-2; the match to TRBD1 covers 8 bases. Germline V gene data show CDR1 as MDHEN and CDR2 as SYDVKM. Losses at the gene ends were 7 bases for V and 2 bases for J; bases not matched to a gene: 3. This CDR3 is 14 amino acids long. CDR3 loop: CASKQGANTGELFF. The CDR3 DNA reads as TGTGCCAGCAAGCAGGGGGCTAACACCGGGGAGCTGTTTTTT.

This clone has a handful of counts. The V and J genes are TRBV5-4 and TRBJ2-1; TRBD2 might be the D (6 bases). The CDR3 is 14 amino acids. The germline V and J ends were trimmed by 5 bases and 6 bases, with 15 bases remaining between them. From germline, CDR1 is SGHNT and CDR2 YYREEE (reference sequence). As DNA, the CDR3 is TGTGCCAGCAGTCGACAACGGCGGGGCAATGAGCAGTTCTTC. This gives the protein CASSRQRRGNEQFF.

This clone was observed a few times. This chain joins TRBV28 and TRBJ1-1; a possible D gene is TRBD1 (5 bases). V shed 8 bases and J shed 0 bases, with 16 bases lying between them. CDR1 is MDHEN, CDR2 SYDVKM, per germline. The CDR3 extends over 15 amino acids. This CDR3 reads CASQSDRYMNTEAFF. The CDR3 coding sequence is TGTGCCAGCCAGAGCGACAGATACATGAACACTGAAGCTTTCTTT.